The 22 T cell receptor beta chains listed next were all sequenced from one sample in a study of blood T cell repertoires in COVID-19. Method: immunoSEQ multiplex PCR; TCRdb's copy keeps in-frame clones and lacks some. The sample carries about 240,000 clones, more than 70% recorded once. The source material was peripheral blood. Receptors were obtained from a woman aged 40-49 years who had recovered from COVID-19.

This chain connects TRBV27 to TRBJ1-1; 8 bases are a match to TRBD1. Germline CDR1 is MNHEY and CDR2 is SMNVEV (reference sequence). CDR3 length equals 15 residues. V was pared by 1 base and J by 4 bases, with 5 bases of the junction left unmatched. CDR3 sequence: CASSLWGTGRTEAFF. CDR3 DNA: TGTGCCAGCAGTTTATGGGGGACAGGTCGCACTGAAGCTTTCTTT.

For this clone: The sample has other DNA sequences that encode this CDR3 too. The gene calls are TRBV9 and TRBJ1-3; D is uncertain. Germline assignment: CDR1 SGDLS and CDR2 YYNGEE. The V gene lost 1 base and the J gene lost 1 base, with 9 bases spanning the gap. The CDR3 extends over 15 amino acids. DNA of the CDR3: TGTGCCAGCAGCGTATCCGGGGTATCTGGAAACACCATATATTTT. This translates into CASSVSGVSGNTIYF.

The rearrangement links TRBV5-1 to TRBJ2-3, with 15 bases lining up with TRBD2. The V gene end was trimmed by 4 bases and the J gene end by 4 bases; junction bases not matched to a gene: 13. The length of the CDR3 is 19 residues. The germline V gene encodes CDR1 SGHRS and CDR2 YFSETQ. CDR3 sequence: CASSPGWTSGRAAADTQYF. The CDR3 DNA reads TGCGCCAGCAGCCCTGGCTGGACTAGCGGGAGGGCCGCGGCAGATACGCAGTATTTT.

The rearrangement uses TRBV5-1 and TRBJ2-3; 8 nucleotides line up with TRBD1. V lost 6 bases to trimming and J lost 6 bases; unmatched junction nucleotides: 15. This CDR3 spans 16 amino acids. Germline V gene data show CDR1 as SGHRS and CDR2 as YFSETQ. CDR3 residues: CASIPGQGSRGDTQYF. The CDR3 region has the DNA TGCGCCAGCATCCCCGGACAGGGCTCTAGAGGGGATACGCAGTATTTT.

This chain links TRBV28 with TRBJ1-6; 7 bases are a match to TRBD1. CDR1 MDHEN and CDR2 SYDVKM come from the germline V gene. V dropped 7 bases and J dropped 6; count of bases not matched to a gene: 12. This CDR3 has 16 amino acids. The CDR3 region has the DNA TGTGCCAGCACCCCGGGGGGGACAGAGATTAATTCACCCCTCCACTTT. This translates into CASTPGGTEINSPLHF.

Of note for this clone: It is unclear where the CDR3 begins or ends on the DNA, so no DNA is shown, and the CDR3 is as TCRdb lists it. The chain uses TRBV21-1 and TRBJ1-6; TRBD1, the D gene given by the table, was not confirmed from the DNA. TRBV21-1 is a pseudogene segment. The CDR3 totals 18 residues, both ends included. This CDR3 is CASSKVGQGAGYRSPLHF.

The chain links TRBV7-9 to TRBJ2-7, with TRBD1 matching over 9 bases. Germline V gene lookup returns CDR1 SEHNR and CDR2 FQNEAQ (reference sequence). V lost 4 bases to trimming and J lost 3 bases; unmatched junction nucleotides: 4. The CDR3 sequence is 14 residues long. The chain's CDR3 is CASSSDRGVYEQYF. The CDR3 DNA follows: TGTGCCAGCAGCTCGGACAGGGGAGTCTACGAGCAGTACTTC.

This clone was seen once. The V gene is TRBV7-9, the J gene TRBJ2-7; D might be TRBD2 (7 bases). Germline V gene sequence: CDR1 SEHNR, CDR2 FQNEAQ (reference sequence). V was shortened by 7 bases and J by 1 base, with 17 bases between the two germline ends. The CDR3 totals 15 residues. CDR3 in amino acids: CASTLGGAQSYEQYF. The CDR3 DNA reads as TGTGCCAGCACCCTGGGGGGGGCCCAATCCTACGAGCAGTACTTC. The full variable domain, its missing parts supplied by reference TRBV7-9 and TRBJ2-7, is DTGVSQNPRHKITKRGQNVTFRCDPISEHNRLYWYRQTLGQGPEFLTYFQNEAQLEKSRLLSDRFSAERPKGSFSTLEIQRTEQGDSAMYLCASTLGGAQSYEQYFGPGTRLTVT.

The chain carries TRBV30 and TRBJ1-6, with a weak D call TRBD1 (5 bases). V dropped 1 base and J dropped 0 bases, with 13 bases sitting between them. Germline CDR1 GTSNPN, CDR2 SVGIG (reference sequence). This CDR3 has 17 residues. DNA for the CDR3: TGTGCCTGGAGTGCGAGGGGCGGGAGCTCCTATAATTCACCCCTCCACTTT. Its protein product is CAWSARGGSSYNSPLHF.

The chain is built from TRBV7-2 and TRBJ2-7; 12 nucleotides line up with TRBD2. Trimming removed 1 base from V and 3 bases from J; junction bases left unmatched: 7. The germline V gene has CDR1 SGHTA and CDR2 FQGNSA. The length of the CDR3 is 17 residues. This CDR3 reads CASSLGQTSGSIYEQYF. The CDR3 DNA follows: TGTGCCAGCAGCTTAGGTCAGACTAGCGGGAGTATCTACGAGCAGTACTTC.

This clone came up once. This chain uses TRBV9 with TRBJ2-1; D is unclear. V gave up 4 bases and J gave up 5 bases, with 10 bases separating them. Germline values: CDR1 SGDLS, CDR2 YYNGEE. The CDR3 is 13 amino acids. CDR3 protein: CASSLRIHNEQFF. The CDR3 nucleotides read TGTGCCAGCAGCCTGCGGATCCACAATGAGCAGTTCTTC.

V and J are TRBV12-3 or TRBV12-4 and TRBJ1-2; D is perhaps TRBD1 (5 bases). The CDR3 is made up of 13 amino acids. V was shortened by 7 bases and J by 4 bases, with 13 bases between the two germline ends. The DNA for the CDR3 is TGTGCCAGCACCTTGGGTCAGGGCTATGGCTACACCTTC. Translation: CASTLGQGYGYTF.

This clone has more than one count but fewer than ten. This rearrangement joins TRBV18 to TRBJ1-6; the D is unclear. Trimming pared 1 base from V and 0 bases from J, leaving 7 bases between. Germline V CDR1 and CDR2: KGHSH, LQKENI. The CDR3 extends over 16 amino acids. The CDR3 nucleotides are TGTGCCAGCTCACCACTTTCGAGCTCCTATAATTCACCCCTCCACTTT. This sequence encodes CASSPLSSSYNSPLHF. Drawing the rest from reference TRBV18 and TRBJ1-6, the complete variable domain is NAGVMQNPRHLVRRRGQEARLRCSPMKGHSHVYWYRQLPEEGLKFMVYLQKENIIDESGMPKERFSAEFPKEGPSILRIQQVVRGDSAAYFCASSPLSSSYNSPLHFGNGTRLTVT.

The V gene is TRBV7-8, the J gene TRBJ1-5; a possible D gene is TRBD1 (5 bases). Germline V lookup: CDR1 SGHVS, CDR2 FQNEAQ. The CDR3 is made up of 17 amino acids. V lost 7 bases and J 5 bases, leaving 24 bases between the germline ends. The DNA for the CDR3 is TGTGCCAGCATGCCACCTTGGGCCACCCGGGGGGATCAGCCCCAGCATTTT. Translating it yields CASMPPWATRGDQPQHF.

The chain links TRBV12-1 to TRBJ2-3; the table gives TRBD1 as D, unverified against the DNA. TRBV12-1 is a known pseudogene. The CDR3 is made up of 16 amino acids. Here the CDR3 reads CASSFAFRNPTDTQYF. CDR3 coding DNA: TGTGCCAGCAGCTTTGCGTTCAGAAACCCCACAGATACGCAGTATTTT.

This clone was counted between two and nine times. The chain links TRBV9 to TRBJ2-2; D perhaps matches TRBD2 (5 bases). The length of the CDR3 is 13 residues. V lost 7 bases and J 2 bases, leaving 9 bases between the germline ends. Germline V gives CDR1 SGDLS, CDR2 YYNGEE. CDR3 amino acids: CASGSTNTGELFF. CDR3 coding DNA: TGTGCCAGCGGGAGTACAAACACCGGGGAGCTGTTTTTT.

This sequence joins TRBV4-2 and TRBJ2-7; TRBD2 aligns across 9 bases. With V trimmed by 1 base and J by 2 bases, 9 bases remained unmatched. CDR3 length equals 17 residues. The V gene's germline CDR1 is LGHNA and CDR2 YNFKEQ. The CDR3 region is CASSQGWASGIPYEQYF. The CDR3 nucleotides are TGTGCCAGCAGCCAAGGATGGGCTAGCGGGATCCCCTACGAGCAGTACTTC.

The J gene is TRBJ2-3, the V gene TRBV7-2; TRBD2 is a possible D gene (6 bases). V dropped 8 bases and J dropped 6 bases, with 21 bases sitting between them. CDR1 is SGHTA, CDR2 FQGNSA, per germline. The length of the CDR3 is 15 residues. In DNA form, the CDR3 reads TGTGCCAGCGGACCAGCGGGCGGATGGGCCGATACGCAGTATTTT. It is translated as CASGPAGGWADTQYF.

The genes are TRBV27 and TRBJ1-3; D unresolved. Trimming cost V 2 bases and J 1 base, with 6 bases left between them. Germline lookup yields CDR1 MNHEY and CDR2 SMNVEV (reference sequence). The CDR3 consists of 14 residues. CDR3 region: CASSLGQSGNTIYF. The CDR3 DNA sequence: TGTGCCAGCAGTTTAGGGCAGTCTGGAAACACCATATATTTT.

The rearrangement joins TRBV10-3 to TRBJ2-5; D is uncertain. Trimming left V 0 bases short and J 5 bases short, with 10 bases between. The CDR3 extends over 14 amino acids. Germline V CDR1 and CDR2: ENHRY, SYGVKD. The CDR3 reads CAISESSSPETQYF. DNA for the CDR3: TGTGCCATCAGTGAGTCGTCGAGCCCGGAGACCCAGTACTTC.

This clone was observed a single time. The CDR3 bases are TGTGCCAGCAGCTTAGGGACAGGTGGCTATGGCTACACCTTC. This codes for CASSLGTGGYGYTF. The genes are TRBV11-3 and TRBJ1-2; 7 positions agree with TRBD1. CDR3 length: 14 residues. Unmatched junction bases numbered 3, after V lost 1 base and J lost 4 bases. Germline V CDR1 and CDR2: SGHNT, YENEEA.

J is TRBJ2-3 and V is TRBV7-3; a possible D gene is TRBD2 (6 bases). Between the trimmed V and J ends, which lost 2 bases and 0 bases, there was a span of 12 bases. CDR1 is SGHTA and CDR2 is FQGTGA in the germline V gene. This CDR3 region has 16 residues. CDR3 nucleotide sequence: TGTGCCAGCAGCTTAGGAGGGACCCCTAGCACAGATACGCAGTATTTT. It yields the protein CASSLGGTPSTDTQYF. Filled out from reference TRBV7-3 and TRBJ2-3, the complete variable domain reads GAGVSQTPSNKVTEKGKYVELRCDPISGHTALYWYRQSLGQGPEFLIYFQGTGAADDSGLPNDRFFAVRPEGSVSTLKIQRTERGDSAVYLCASSLGGTPSTDTQYFGPGTRLTVL.